Sequencing of this TCR beta chain was carried out in a study of T cell repertoires in cytomegalovirus infection. TCRdb used MiXCR to reprocess the reads, holding one entry per CDR3 protein. Among fewer than 550,000 distinct CDR3 sequences listed, roughly 10% were seen once. This clonotype has at least ten counts. The ends lost 5 bases at V and 1 base at J; junction bases unmatched: 3. Germline CDR1 SGHTA, CDR2 FQGNSA. The CDR3 has 17 amino acids. Material for sequencing was PBMCs. V is TRBV7-2 and J is TRBJ2-2, with 14 positions matching TRBD2. This clonotype originated in a human donor in good health (CMV status not recorded). Some clones in this sample may be carry-over from other donors' samples. The CDR3 DNA reads as TGTGCCAGCAGCCGAGGACTAGCGGGAGGGAACACCGGGGAGCTGTTTTTT. It encodes CASSRGLAGGNTGELFF. The full variable domain, in which reference TRBV7-2 and TRBJ2-2 provide the parts outside the CDR3, is GAGVSQSPSNKVTEKGKDVELRCDPISGHTALYWYRQSLGQGLEFLIYFQGNSAPDKSGLPSDRFSAERTGGSVSTLTIQRTQQEDSAVYLCASSRGLAGGNTGELFFGEGSRLTVL.